This entry lists 31 T cell receptor beta chains sequenced from one sample in a study of blood T cell repertoires in COVID-19. Repertoires were generated with immunoSEQ multiplex PCR, while TCRdb's copy carries only in-frame clones and drops some. This sample has over 300,000 clones; 70% to 90% occur once, and the top ten carry approximately 5%. What was sequenced was PBMCs or T cells enriched from blood (not recorded which). These receptors were obtained from a woman between 25 and 40 years old who had recovered from COVID-19.

The chain uses TRBV7-3 and TRBJ2-5, with 7 bases that match TRBD2. The CDR3 runs to 15 residues. The germline CDR1 and CDR2 sequences are SGHTA and FQGTGA. V shed 4 bases, J shed 1 base, and the junction held 6 bases outside the gene matches. The CDR3 here is CASSYSGALQETQYF. DNA for the CDR3: TGTGCCAGCAGCTACAGCGGGGCCCTCCAAGAGACCCAGTACTTC.

The rearrangement uses TRBV11-2 and TRBJ1-5; TRBD1 matches 7 bases. The CDR3 consists of 13 residues. V lost 6 bases and J lost 7; bases outside the gene matches: 6. The V gene's germline CDR1 is SGHAT and CDR2 FQNNGV. CDR3 sequence reads: CASSLTGVQPQHF. The CDR3 coding sequence is TGTGCCAGCAGTTTAACAGGGGTCCAGCCCCAGCATTTT.

The V gene is TRBV7-9, the J gene TRBJ2-1, with TRBD2 matching over 11 bases. This CDR3 is built from 19 residues. CDR1 and CDR2 from the germline V gene are SEHNR and FQNEAQ (reference sequence). Trimming removed 3 bases from V and 6 bases from J; junction bases left unmatched: 16. The CDR3 loop is CASSLGWRASGGKSNEQFF. The CDR3 DNA reads TGTGCCAGCAGCTTGGGCTGGAGGGCTAGCGGGGGGAAAAGCAATGAGCAGTTCTTC. Looking up the rest from reference TRBV7-9 and TRBJ2-1 gives the full variable domain: DTGVSQNPRHKITKRGQNVTFRCDPISEHNRLYWYRQTLGQGPEFLTYFQNEAQLEKSRLLSDRFSAERPKGSFSTLEIQRTEQGDSAMYLCASSLGWRASGGKSNEQFFGPGTRLTVL.

V gene TRBV7-2 combines with J gene TRBJ2-5; tentatively, D is TRBD2 (5 bases). The CDR3 totals 14 residues. V was trimmed by 1 base and J by 2 bases, leaving 8 bases between them. Germline V gene data show CDR1 as SGHTA and CDR2 as FQGNSA. The CDR3, as DNA: TGTGCCAGCAGCTTAGACCTAGCACAAGAGACCCAGTACTTC. Its protein is CASSLDLAQETQYF. Together with reference TRBV7-2 and TRBJ2-5, the CDR3 gives the full variable domain: GAGVSQSPSNKVTEKGKDVELRCDPISGHTALYWYRQSLGQGLEFLIYFQGNSAPDKSGLPSDRFSAERTGGSVSTLTIQRTQQEDSAVYLCASSLDLAQETQYFGPGTRLLVL.

The chain is built from TRBV2 and TRBJ1-2; 9 bases are a match to TRBD1. The CDR3 has 14 residues. Germline V gene lookup returns CDR1 SNHLY and CDR2 FYNNEI. With V trimmed by 1 base and J by 8 bases, 5 bases remained unmatched. CDR3 in amino acids: CASSEEGTGFGYTF. In DNA form, the CDR3 reads TGTGCCAGCAGTGAAGAGGGGACAGGGTTCGGCTACACCTTC.

This clone was detected once. V gene TRBV4-1 combines with J gene TRBJ1-2; D is unclear. CDR3 length: 14 amino acids. Per the germline V gene, CDR1 is MGHRA and CDR2 is YSYEKL. V was pared by 4 bases and J by 8 bases, with 17 bases between. The CDR3 loop reads CASSPPAALSGYTF. The CDR3, as DNA: TGCGCCAGCAGCCCCCCGGCAGCGCTCTCCGGCTACACCTTC.

This clone was picked up many times. The V gene is TRBV6-5, the J gene TRBJ2-7, with 10 bases aligning to TRBD1. Germline loops: CDR1 MNHEY, CDR2 SVGAGI. This CDR3 contains 14 residues. V trimming: 6 bases; J trimming: 6 bases; junction bases outside the gene matches: 8. CDR3 protein: CASRELGTGAEQYF. The CDR3 coding sequence is TGTGCCAGCAGGGAGCTAGGGACAGGGGCCGAGCAGTACTTC.

The chain couples TRBV15 to TRBJ1-2; 7 nucleotides match TRBD1. V trimming: 0 bases; J trimming: 8 bases; junction bases outside the gene matches: 3. The germline CDR1 and CDR2 sequences are LNHNV and YYDKDF (reference sequence). The CDR3 is 13 amino acids. CDR3 bases: TGTGCCACCAGCAGAGATACAGGGGTCGGCTACACCTTC. Translating it yields CATSRDTGVGYTF.

The chain recombines TRBV3-1 (or the pseudogene TRBV3-2) with TRBJ2-1; 7 positions match TRBD1. The length of the CDR3 is 13 residues. Germline V gene lookup returns CDR1 LGHDT and CDR2 YNNKEL (reference sequence). The V segment lost 3 bases and the J segment 12 bases; nucleotides outside the gene matches: 8. The chain's CDR3 is CASSHRDSLWQFF. CDR3 coding DNA: TGTGCCAGCAGCCACCGGGACAGTTTGTGGCAGTTCTTC.

The chain uses TRBV30 and TRBJ1-4; no definite D call. The germline V gene has CDR1 GTSNPN and CDR2 SVGIG (reference sequence). V lost 4 bases and J lost 2, with 17 bases in between. The CDR3 has 16 amino acids. The CDR3 nucleotides are TGTGCCTGGAAGCCGGGGATGGGTCCCACTAATGAAAAACTGTTTTTT. Translation gives CAWKPGMGPTNEKLFF.

This clone showed up just once. The chain recombines TRBV5-4 with TRBJ1-1; no firm D call. The CDR3 has 15 amino acids. Per germline, CDR1 SGHNT and CDR2 YYREEE (reference sequence). Trimming shortened V by 2 bases and J by 4 bases, and 15 bases separated the two germline ends. CDR3 protein: CASSFGGAGGTEAFF. For the CDR3, the DNA is TGTGCCAGCAGCTTTGGAGGCGCGGGAGGCACTGAAGCTTTCTTT.

The V call is TRBV19, the J call TRBJ1-3; the D is unclear. CDR3 length: 12 residues. Germline V CDR1 and CDR2: LNHDA, SQIVND (reference sequence). V was cut by 3 bases and J by 4 bases, with 4 bases left in between. The CDR3 sequence: CASSIPGNTIYF. CDR3 nucleotides: TGTGCCAGTAGTATTCCGGGAAACACCATATATTTT.

The chain links TRBV12-3 or TRBV12-4 to TRBJ1-1; TRBD1 is a possible D gene (5 bases). Between the trimmed V and J ends, which lost 6 bases and 3 bases, there was a span of 8 bases. The CDR3 sequence is 12 residues long. In DNA form, the CDR3 reads TGTGCCAGCAGCAGGGATGACACTGAAGCTTTCTTT. This gives the protein CASSRDDTEAFF.

The rearrangement links TRBV25-1 to TRBJ1-1; 9 bases map to TRBD1. In germline, CDR1 is MGHDK, CDR2 SYGVNS. The CDR3 covers 16 residues. The ends lost 4 bases at V and 1 base at J; junction bases unmatched: 7. The CDR3 region has the DNA TGTGCCAGCAGTGCCCGGACAGGGGCGGGGAACACTGAAGCTTTCTTT. Translating gives CASSARTGAGNTEAFF.

The count of this clone is one. The rearrangement joins TRBV2 to TRBJ2-1, with a possible D match to TRBD1 (7 bases). Germline CDR1 reads SNHLY; CDR2 reads FYNNEI. The CDR3 extends over 13 amino acids. The V end lost 6 bases, the J end lost 6 bases, and 12 bases lay between the germline ends. For the CDR3, the DNA is TGTGCCAGCAGGAACAGGGGAGGCAATGAGCAGTTCTTC. This gives the protein CASRNRGGNEQFF.

The J gene is TRBJ2-3, the V gene TRBV12-3 or TRBV12-4, with 7 bases identical to TRBD2. The ends lost 7 bases at V and 1 base at J; junction bases unmatched: 2. This CDR3 region has 13 residues. DNA of the CDR3: TGTGCCAGCATTGGGGGGGGCACAGATACGCAGTATTTT. It encodes CASIGGGTDTQYF.

The V gene is TRBV5-4, the J gene TRBJ1-1; no reliable D call. The CDR3 spans 13 residues. Trimming shortened V by 4 bases and J by 2 bases, and 9 bases separated the two germline ends. The germline V gene has CDR1 SGHNT and CDR2 YYREEE (reference sequence). The CDR3 sequence is CASSQWTNTEAFF. The CDR3 DNA follows: TGTGCCAGCAGCCAATGGACTAACACTGAAGCTTTCTTT.

V gene TRBV5-8 combines with J gene TRBJ1-2; D call uncertain. The CDR3 runs to 14 residues. CDR1 SGHTS and CDR2 YDEGEE come from the germline V gene. Deletions cut 4 bases from V and 2 bases from J, with 12 bases between. The CDR3 loop is CASSEGRANYGYTF. CDR3 in DNA: TGTGCCAGCAGCGAAGGGAGGGCCAACTATGGCTACACCTTC.

V and J are TRBV9 and TRBJ2-5; TRBD2 agrees at 14 bases. The CDR3 is 16 amino acids. The germline gives CDR1 SGDLS, CDR2 YYNGEE. J was trimmed by 2 bases and V by 0 bases; bases with no gene match: 0. The CDR3 DNA reads TGTGCCAGCAGCGTAGGGACTAGCGGGGGGCAAGAGACCCAGTACTTC. It encodes CASSVGTSGGQETQYF.

The chain recombines TRBV4-1 with TRBJ2-5; tentative D call: TRBD1 (5 bases). CDR3 length: 13 residues. V was cut by 1 base and J by 5 bases, with 8 bases left in between. In germline, CDR1 is MGHRA, CDR2 YSYEKL. DNA for the CDR3: TGCGCCAGCAGCCAAGGACAGCCGGAGACCCAGTACTTC. Encoded protein: CASSQGQPETQYF.

This chain joins TRBV7-2 and TRBJ2-5; D is unclear. V lost 0 bases and J 4 bases, leaving 12 bases between the germline ends. CDR1 is SGHTA, CDR2 FQGNSA, per germline. The CDR3 totals 15 residues. The CDR3 region has the DNA TGTGCCAGCAGCTTAGCGCGGTCCCGTTTAGAGACCCAGTACTTC. Translation gives CASSLARSRLETQYF.

The chain couples TRBV5-1 to TRBJ1-1, with 11 bases lining up with TRBD1. Germline V gives CDR1 SGHRS, CDR2 YFSETQ. V lost 0 bases, J lost 4 bases, and 5 bases stayed unmatched. The CDR3 is made up of 16 amino acids. The CDR3 DNA is TGCGCCAGCAGCTTGGGTCTGGGACAGGGGGGCACTGAAGCTTTCTTT. Translation gives CASSLGLGQGGTEAFF. Drawing the rest from reference TRBV5-1 and TRBJ1-1, the complete variable domain is KAGVTQTPRYLIKTRGQQVTLSCSPISGHRSVSWYQQTPGQGLQFLFEYFSETQRNKGNFPGRFSGRQFSNSRSEMNVSTLELGDSALYLCASSLGLGQGGTEAFFGQGTRLTVV.

The chain employs TRBV19 and TRBJ1-5; 12 bases match TRBD1. The CDR3 consists of 17 residues. The J segment lost 5 bases and the V segment lost 4 bases, leaving 9 bases of the junction unmatched. The germline V gene has CDR1 LNHDA and CDR2 SQIVND (reference sequence). CDR3 region: CASSTLSGTGGDQPQHF. The CDR3 DNA reads TGTGCCAGTAGTACGCTCTCCGGGACAGGGGGCGATCAGCCCCAGCATTTT.

J is TRBJ2-7 and V is TRBV20-1; perhaps D is TRBD1 or TRBD2 (6 bases each). Between the trimmed V and J ends, which lost 3 bases and 2 bases, there was a span of 14 bases. Germline CDR1 and CDR2: DFQATT and SNEGSKA (reference sequence). The CDR3 spans 14 residues. The CDR3 DNA reads TGCAGTGCTAGTGGGGGGCCCGACCCCTACGAGCAGTACTTC. Amino acid sequence: CSASGGPDPYEQYF.

The sample holds one count of this clone. V is TRBV19 and J is TRBJ1-2; D gene ambiguous. The V and J ends lost 5 bases and 2 bases respectively, with 12 bases between them. This CDR3 is 14 amino acids long. CDR1 LNHDA and CDR2 SQIVND come from the germline V gene (reference sequence). CDR3 residues: CASSERTGNYGYTF. CDR3 in DNA: TGTGCCAGTAGTGAAAGGACGGGGAACTATGGCTACACCTTC.

The CDR3 here is CASSPLGGLAGQETQYF. In DNA, the CDR3 is TGCGCCAGCAGCCCACTGGGCGGACTAGCGGGGCAAGAGACCCAGTACTTC. The chain is built from TRBV5-1 and TRBJ2-5; the match to TRBD2 covers 12 bases. V was clipped by 4 bases and J by 2 bases; unmatched bases: 9. Germline V CDR1 and CDR2: SGHRS, YFSETQ. The CDR3 has 17 amino acids.

The chain is built from TRBV6-5 and TRBJ1-3; no reliable D call. Trimming cost V 6 bases and J 0 bases, with 12 bases left between them. Germline-derived CDR1 and CDR2 are MNHEY and SVGAGI. The CDR3 covers 15 residues. Here the CDR3 reads CASSYDTSSGNTIYF. The CDR3 nucleotides read TGTGCCAGCAGCTACGACACGAGCTCTGGAAACACCATATATTTT.

The genes are TRBV24-1 and TRBJ1-4; D perhaps matches TRBD1 (6 bases). Germline CDR1 KGHDR, CDR2 SFDVKD. This CDR3 is built from 16 residues. The V end lost 0 bases, the J end lost 8 bases, and 15 bases lay between the germline ends. The DNA of the CDR3 is TGTGCCACCAGTGATTTGCAATGGGGGCCCCAGGAAAAACTGTTTTTT. This codes for CATSDLQWGPQEKLFF.

The V gene is TRBV7-2, the J gene TRBJ2-1; 13 bases fit TRBD2. Germline loops: CDR1 SGHTA, CDR2 FQGNSA. The CDR3 loop spans 18 amino acids. V trimming: 4 bases; J trimming: 4 bases; junction bases outside the gene matches: 10. The CDR3, as DNA: TGTGCCAGCAGCTCGCCGGAACTAGCGGGGGGGCGGTACAATGAGCAGTTCTTC. Its protein product is CASSSPELAGGRYNEQFF.

This clone has a single count. The chain is built from TRBV3-1 (or the pseudogene TRBV3-2) and TRBJ1-5; 7 bases fit TRBD1. This CDR3 spans 15 amino acids. With 1 base clipped from V and 5 bases from J, the junction kept 5 bases outside the gene matches. Per the germline V gene, CDR1 is LGHDT and CDR2 is YNNKEL (reference sequence). CDR3 in amino acids: CASSQGGRGYQPQHF. The CDR3 DNA reads TGTGCCAGCAGCCAAGGCGGCAGGGGGTATCAGCCCCAGCATTTT.

V and J are TRBV11-3 and TRBJ2-5; TRBD1 aligns across 9 bases. Trimming took 5 bases from V and 5 from J; bases not matched to a gene: 9. CDR1 is SGHNT, CDR2 YENEEA, per germline. The CDR3 spans 15 residues. CDR3 nucleotides: TGTGCCAGCAGCATCGGACAGGGGAAGGGGGAGACCCAGTACTTC. Its protein product is CASSIGQGKGETQYF.